Listed below are T cell receptor beta chains from one sample, sequenced in a study of T cell responses to AZD1222 COVID-19 vaccine. Produced via immunoSEQ multiplex PCR; TCRdb's table is partial and in-frame only. The sample lists fewer than 100,000 clones; more than 80% were seen once. Sequencing used peripheral blood, obtained on day 0 of AZD1222 vaccination. All receptors come from an adult in good health. Both conserved end residues are trimmed from each CDR3. The D gene is left open where the match is weak. The size entry is marked missing in some rows and otherwise reads once, few, many or a size class.

V gene	clone size	J gene	D gene	CDR3 protein
TRBV2	-	TRBJ2-3	TRBD2	ASSERRGGLTDTQY
TRBV27	-	TRBJ2-3	-	ASTETRADTQY
TRBV2	-	TRBJ1-5	-	ASSVASLGQGLSDQPQH
TRBV19	-	TRBJ1-5	-	ASSINPTIGQPQH
TRBV12-5	-	TRBJ2-2	-	ASGLVQGLTGELF
TRBV4-1	once	TRBJ2-7	-	ASSQGYRGLTLAGGEQY
TRBV24-1	-	TRBJ2-5	TRBD2	ATSAPVGAGGKETQY
TRBV18	-	TRBJ2-5	-	ASSPPASLKTQY
TRBV7-9	-	TRBJ2-1	-	ASSLGTHYNEQF
TRBV5-4	-	TRBJ1-4	TRBD1	ASSVGQGVEKLF
TRBV7-9	once	TRBJ2-1	TRBD2	ASSASGGPYNEQF
TRBV19	-	TRBJ2-5	-	ASSQPEPGVQY
TRBV10-3	-	TRBJ2-4	TRBD1	AISDTGGYRIAKNIQY
TRBV5-1	-	TRBJ2-1	TRBD2	ASSTGTTYNEQF
TRBV28	-	TRBJ2-1	TRBD2	ASSFLAGESGNEQF
TRBV28	-	TRBJ2-3	TRBD1	ASSSRGRLRTDTQY
TRBV4-3	once	TRBJ2-5	TRBD2	ASSQQAGVSETQY
TRBV20-1	-	TRBJ2-7	-	SASRAVLSYEQY
TRBV2	-	TRBJ1-5	-	ASSVEAGNQPQH
TRBV9	-	TRBJ2-1	-	ASARQAGRDFYNEQF
TRBV5-4	-	TRBJ1-1	TRBD1	ASSQIEGATAAF
TRBV28	-	TRBJ2-5	TRBD1	ASSLFDRDQETQY
TRBV30	-	TRBJ1-5	-	AWSIGTISYSNQPQH
TRBV6-5	-	TRBJ2-5	TRBD1	ASNRDSRTWETQY
TRBV7-8	once	TRBJ1-2	-	ASSLSSQGGYT
TRBV29-1	-	TRBJ2-3	-	SLRDTRTDTQY